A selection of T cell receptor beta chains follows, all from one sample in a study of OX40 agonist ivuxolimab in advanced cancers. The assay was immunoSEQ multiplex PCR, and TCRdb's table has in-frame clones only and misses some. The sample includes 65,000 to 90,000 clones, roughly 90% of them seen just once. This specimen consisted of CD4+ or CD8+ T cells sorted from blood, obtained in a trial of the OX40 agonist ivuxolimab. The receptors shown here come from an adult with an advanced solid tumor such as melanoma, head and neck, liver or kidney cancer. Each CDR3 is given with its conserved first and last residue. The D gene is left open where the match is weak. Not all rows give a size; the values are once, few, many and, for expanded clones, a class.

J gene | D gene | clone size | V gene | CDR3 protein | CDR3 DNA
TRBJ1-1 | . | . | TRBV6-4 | CASSVGMNTEAFF | TGTGCCAGCAGTGTGGGGATGAACACTGAAGCTTTCTTT
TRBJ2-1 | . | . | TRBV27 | CASSLGGAPGYNEQFF | TGTGCCAGCAGTTTAGGGGGGGCCCCGGGATACAATGAGCAGTTCTTC
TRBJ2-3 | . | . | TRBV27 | CASTSPPDTQYF | TGTGCCAGCACCTCACCTCCAGATACGCAGTATTTT
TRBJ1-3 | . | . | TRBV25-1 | CASSEWGSGNTIYF | TGTGCCAGCAGTGAATGGGGCTCTGGAAACACCATATATTTT
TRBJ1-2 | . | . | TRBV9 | CASSGSRDLQGYGYTF | TGTGCCAGCAGCGGATCCCGAGACTTACAGGGATATGGCTACACCTTC
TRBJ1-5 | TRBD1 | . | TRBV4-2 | CASSQDAPDRGLGQPQHF | TGTGCCAGCAGCCAAGATGCTCCGGACAGGGGGCTCGGTCAGCCCCAGCATTTT
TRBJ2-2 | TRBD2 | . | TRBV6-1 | CASSVGGEESGELFF | TGTGCCAGCAGTGTCGGGGGGGAGGAATCCGGGGAGCTGTTTTTT
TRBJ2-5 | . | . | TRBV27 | CASSPLSSAKTQYF | TGTGCCAGCAGTCCCCTAAGTAGCGCGAAGACCCAGTACTTC
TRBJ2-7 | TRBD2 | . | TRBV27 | CASSLIGVSRAAGDEQYF | TGTGCCAGCAGTTTAATCGGGGTGTCGCGGGCAGCGGGGGACGAGCAGTACTTC
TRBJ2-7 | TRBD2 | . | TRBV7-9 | CASSYTGTSGVYEQYF | TGTGCCAGCAGCTATACCGGGACTAGCGGGGTCTACGAGCAGTACTTC
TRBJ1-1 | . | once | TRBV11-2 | CASSQGMNTEAFF | TGTGCCAGCAGCCAGGGGATGAACACTGAAGCTTTCTTT
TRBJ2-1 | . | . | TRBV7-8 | CASSLELGTGGHNEQFF | TGTGCCAGCAGCTTAGAGTTAGGGACCGGGGGCCACAATGAGCAGTTCTTC
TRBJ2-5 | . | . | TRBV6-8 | CARPLLAAQETQYF | TGTGCCAGACCCCTCCTAGCCGCCCAAGAGACCCAGTACTTC
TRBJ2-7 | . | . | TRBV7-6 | CASSLGDNYEQYF | TGTGCCAGCAGCTTAGGGGACAACTACGAGCAGTACTTC
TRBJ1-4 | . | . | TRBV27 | CASSLIGWEGVATNEKLFF | TGTGCCAGCAGCCTTATAGGTTGGGAAGGGGTTGCAACTAATGAAAAACTGTTTTTT
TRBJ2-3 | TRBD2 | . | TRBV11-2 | CASGRPLAGGADTQYF | TGTGCCAGCGGTCGGCCTCTAGCGGGGGGGGCAGATACGCAGTATTTT
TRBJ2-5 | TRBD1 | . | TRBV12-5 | CASGLNPTGHQETQYF | TGTGCTAGTGGTTTGAATCCGACAGGGCATCAAGAGACCCAGTACTTC
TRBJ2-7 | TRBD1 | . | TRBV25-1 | CASSEYSPGQGAYEQYF | TGTGCCAGCAGTGAATATTCCCCCGGACAGGGGGCGTACGAGCAGTACTTC
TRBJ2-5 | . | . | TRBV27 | CASSLWARETQYF | TGTGCCAGCAGTTTGTGGGCGAGAGAGACCCAGTACTTC
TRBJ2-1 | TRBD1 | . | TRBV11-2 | CASSSHGTAYNEQFF | TGTGCCAGCAGCTCGCACGGGACAGCATACAATGAGCAGTTCTTC
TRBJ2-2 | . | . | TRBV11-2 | CASSLGAGTGELFF | TGTGCCAGCAGCTTAGGAGCAGGAACCGGGGAGCTGTTTTTT
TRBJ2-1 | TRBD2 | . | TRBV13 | CASSDTSGGPSEQFF | TGTGCCAGCAGCGACACTAGCGGGGGGCCTAGTGAGCAGTTCTTC
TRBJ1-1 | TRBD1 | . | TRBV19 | CASSPQGENTEAFF | TGTGCCAGTAGTCCACAGGGGGAGAACACTGAAGCTTTCTTT
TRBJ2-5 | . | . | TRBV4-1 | CASSHGQGQTQYF | TGCGCCAGCAGCCACGGTCAAGGCCAGACCCAGTACTTC
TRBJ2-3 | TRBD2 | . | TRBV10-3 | CAISELWASGGTDTQYF | TGTGCCATCAGTGAGTTGTGGGCTAGCGGGGGCACAGATACGCAGTATTTT
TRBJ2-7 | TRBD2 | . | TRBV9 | CASSGEGEGEQYF | TGTGCCAGCAGCGGGGAGGGCGAGGGCGAGCAGTACTTC
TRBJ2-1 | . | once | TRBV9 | CASSVNSYNEQFF | TGTGCCAGCAGCGTAAACAGCTACAATGAGCAGTTCTTC
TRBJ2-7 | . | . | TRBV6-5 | CASSYAEHYEQYF | TGTGCCAGCAGTTACGCTGAACACTACGAGCAGTACTTC
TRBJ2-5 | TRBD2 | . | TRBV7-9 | CASSPGLVAETQYF | TGTGCCAGCAGCCCCGGACTAGTGGCGGAGACCCAGTACTTC
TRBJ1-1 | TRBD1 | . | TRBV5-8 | CASSFEGAIEAFF | TGTGCCAGCAGCTTCGAGGGGGCTATTGAAGCTTTCTTT
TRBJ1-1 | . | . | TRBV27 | CASRPGSAEAFF | TGTGCCAGCAGGCCAGGGTCGGCTGAAGCTTTCTTT
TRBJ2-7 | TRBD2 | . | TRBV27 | CASSSSSGVVTYEQYF | TGTGCCAGCAGTTCCTCTAGCGGGGTAGTTACCTACGAGCAGTACTTC
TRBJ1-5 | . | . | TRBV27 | CASSELQGLNQPQHF | TGTGCCAGCAGTGAACTACAGGGACTCAATCAGCCCCAGCATTTT
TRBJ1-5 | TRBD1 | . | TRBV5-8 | CASSLVGQGYQPQHF | TGTGCCAGCAGCTTGGTGGGACAGGGGTATCAGCCCCAGCATTTT
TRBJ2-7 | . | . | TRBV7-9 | CVTGHPYEQYF | TGTGTAACAGGACACCCCTACGAGCAGTACTTC
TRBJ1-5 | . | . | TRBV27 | CASSLHSNQPQHF | TGTGCCAGCAGTCTGCATAGCAATCAGCCCCAGCATTTT
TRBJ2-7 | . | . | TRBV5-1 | CASARRERDEQYF | TGCGCCAGCGCTAGGAGGGAGAGGGACGAGCAGTACTTC
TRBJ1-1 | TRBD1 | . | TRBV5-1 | CASSWGQGAEAFF | TGCGCCAGCAGCTGGGGACAGGGAGCTGAAGCTTTCTTT
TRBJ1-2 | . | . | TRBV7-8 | CASSLDSGYTF | TGTGCCAGCAGCTTAGATAGTGGCTACACCTTC
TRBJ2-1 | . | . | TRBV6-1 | CASSENLWGTNEQFF | TGTGCCAGCAGTGAAAATCTTTGGGGGACAAATGAGCAGTTCTTC
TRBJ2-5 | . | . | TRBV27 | CASGFSEETQYF | TGTGCCAGCGGGTTCTCAGAGGAGACCCAGTACTTC
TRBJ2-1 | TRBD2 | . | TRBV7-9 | CASRKGLADTNEQFF | TGTGCCAGCAGGAAGGGACTAGCGGACACTAATGAGCAGTTCTTC
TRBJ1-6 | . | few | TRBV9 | CASSVTGTNSPLHF | TGTGCCAGCAGCGTTACAGGGACTAATTCACCCCTCCACTTT
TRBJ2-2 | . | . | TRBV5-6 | CASSLEVISGELFF | TGTGCCAGTAGCTTGGAGGTTATATCCGGGGAGCTGTTTTTT
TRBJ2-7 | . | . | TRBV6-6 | CASRLAVSSYEQYF | TGTGCCAGCAGATTGGCAGTGAGCTCCTACGAGCAGTACTTC
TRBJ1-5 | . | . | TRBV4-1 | CASSPQGRQPQHF | TGCGCCAGCAGCCCGCAGGGGCGTCAGCCCCAGCATTTT
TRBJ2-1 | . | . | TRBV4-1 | CASSQEGYNEQFF | TGCGCCAGCAGCCAAGAAGGATACAATGAGCAGTTCTTC